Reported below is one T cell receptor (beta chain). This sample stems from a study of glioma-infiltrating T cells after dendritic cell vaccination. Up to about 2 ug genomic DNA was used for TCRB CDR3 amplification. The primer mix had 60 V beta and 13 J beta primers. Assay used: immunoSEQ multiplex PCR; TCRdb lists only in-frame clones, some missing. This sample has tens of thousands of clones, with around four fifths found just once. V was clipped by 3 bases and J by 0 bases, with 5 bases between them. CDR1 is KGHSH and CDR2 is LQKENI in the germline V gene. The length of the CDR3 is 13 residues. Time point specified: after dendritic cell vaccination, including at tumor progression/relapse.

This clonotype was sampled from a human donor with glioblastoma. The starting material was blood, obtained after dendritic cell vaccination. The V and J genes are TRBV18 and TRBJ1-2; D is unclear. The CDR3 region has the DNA TGTGCCAGCTCACCCGACACTAACTATGGCTACACCTTC. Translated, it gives CASSPDTNYGYTF.